The clone carrying this TCR beta chain was recorded once. This sample is drawn from a study of Ad26.COV2.S vaccination and SARS-CoV-2 variants. The length of the CDR3 is 17 residues. V trimming: 1 base; J trimming: 5 bases; junction bases outside the gene matches: 13. Germline values: CDR1 SGHDN, CDR2 FVKESK. As for treatment: around 19 received Ad26.COV2.S at low or high dose, single or two shots; 5 received placebo; per-sample allocation not given. Collection of samples fell on day 63 after the first vaccine or placebo injection. Only in-frame clones appear in the TCRdb table, and some are missing; sequencing was by immunoSEQ multiplex PCR. The sample records around 450,000 clones, approximately 87% being singletons.

The V and J genes are TRBV14 and TRBJ2-5; TRBD1 matches 7 bases. The sequence came from a person between 18 and 65 years old who received the Ad26.COV2.S COVID-19 vaccine or a placebo. Sample: peripheral blood, taken in a trial of Ad26.COV2.S vaccine versus placebo. CDR3 DNA sequence: TGTGCCAGCAGCCAAGTTTCGGGACCAGACAGGGACGAGACCCAGTACTTC. It yields the protein CASSQVSGPDRDETQYF.